This T cell receptor (beta chain) was recovered during a study of cytomegalovirus exposure and HLA in healthy donors. This CDR3 has 15 residues. This clone was counted a few times. 60 Vbeta and 13 Jbeta primers were used in PCR. Libraries were prepared by immunoSEQ multiplex PCR; TCRdb keeps only in-frame clonotypes and omits some of them. This table holds roughly 140,000 clones, 82% found once. This receptor was taken from a man aged 30 to 39 in good health and CMV-seropositive. Sequencing was done on a sample of PBMCs. The chain employs TRBV7-5 and TRBJ1-1. TRBV7-5 has pseudogene status. The CDR3 reads CASSEREGLGTEAFF. CDR3 nucleotides: TGTGCCAGCAGCGAGAGGGAGGGATTGGGCACTGAAGCTTTCTTT.